Sequencing of this T cell receptor (beta chain) was carried out in a study of regulatory T cells in long-lasting Graves disease. CDR3 length: 14 residues. The V and J ends lost 4 bases and 2 bases respectively, with 15 bases between them. CDR1 DFQATT and CDR2 SNEGSKA come from the germline V gene (reference sequence). Building of the TCR beta libraries involved iRepertoire HTBI primers and Arm-PCR of CDR3 regions. TCRdb recomputed calls from the multiplex PCR reads with MiXCR, one row per CDR3 protein. The sample holds about 620,000 distinct CDR3 sequences, 15% to 20% seen once. This clonotype was counted many times. The time point: newly diagnosed GD, antithyroid drugs for less than 3 months. From RNA extracted from PBMCs, the TCR library was made. The same data also went into a second study, on T cells in Graves' hyperthyroidism and ophthalmopathy.

The TCR sequence derives from a woman under 40 with Graves disease. The genes are TRBV20-1 and TRBJ2-7; weak D call: TRBD1 (6 bases). The source was peripheral blood mononuclear cells (PBMCs), collected at new diagnosis, from a patient treated with antithyroid drugs. CDR3 in DNA: TGCAGTGCTAAACAGGGAGTCTTAGCCTACGAGCAGTACTTC. Its protein is CSAKQGVLAYEQYF.